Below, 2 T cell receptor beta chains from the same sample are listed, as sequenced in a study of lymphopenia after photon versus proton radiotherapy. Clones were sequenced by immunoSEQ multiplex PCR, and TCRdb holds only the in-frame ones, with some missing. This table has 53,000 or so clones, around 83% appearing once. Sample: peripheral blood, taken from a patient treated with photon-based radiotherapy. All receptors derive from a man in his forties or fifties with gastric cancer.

The CDR3 sequence: CASSPQGTRTINEQFF. DNA for the CDR3: TGTGCCAGCAGCCCCCAGGGGACTAGGACTATCAATGAGCAGTTCTTC. V is TRBV7-6 and J is TRBJ2-1; the match to TRBD2 covers 8 bases. With V trimmed by 5 bases and J by 6 bases, 12 bases remained unmatched. CDR1 and CDR2 from the germline V gene are SGHVS and FNYEAQ. This CDR3 region has 16 residues.

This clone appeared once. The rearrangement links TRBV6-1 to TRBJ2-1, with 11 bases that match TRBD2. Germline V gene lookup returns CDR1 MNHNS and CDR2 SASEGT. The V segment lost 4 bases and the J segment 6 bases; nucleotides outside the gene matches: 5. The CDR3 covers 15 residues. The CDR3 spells CASSGSGLAANEQFF. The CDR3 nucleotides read TGTGCCAGCAGTGGCTCGGGACTAGCGGCCAATGAGCAGTTCTTC.